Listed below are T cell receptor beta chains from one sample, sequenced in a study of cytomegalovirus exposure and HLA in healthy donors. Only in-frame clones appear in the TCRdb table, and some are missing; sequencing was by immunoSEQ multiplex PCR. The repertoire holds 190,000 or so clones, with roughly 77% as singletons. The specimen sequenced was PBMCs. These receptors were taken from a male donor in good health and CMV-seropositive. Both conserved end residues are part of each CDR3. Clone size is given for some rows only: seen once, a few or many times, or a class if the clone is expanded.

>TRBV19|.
CASRPAAANYGYTF
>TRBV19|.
CASSIGSGRALYNEQFF
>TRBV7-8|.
CASSSEYEQYF
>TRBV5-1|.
CASSLAGLSTGELFF
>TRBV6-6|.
CASSYFGGTGANVLTF
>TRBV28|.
CASSLYVGSGSGEQFF
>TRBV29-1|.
CSVEGTSEGETQYF
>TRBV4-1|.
CASSQTGSAHSGNTIYF
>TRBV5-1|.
CASSLGSGQVSGANVLTF
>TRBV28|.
CASRPGTVIYSNQPQHF
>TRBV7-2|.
CASSLTGPYEQYF
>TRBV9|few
CASSASGEGEQYF